This TCR beta chain was found in a study of graft-versus-host responses after intestinal transplantation. Clones were sequenced by immunoSEQ multiplex PCR, and TCRdb holds only the in-frame ones, with some missing. The sample gives fewer than 50,000 clones, around 85% of which show up once; 0.35% to 0.55% is in the top ten. The study, taken as a whole, reports: GvH clones were found in recipient marrow; some appeared first in ileum or blood.

The length of the CDR3 is 14 residues. Germline V gene lookup returns CDR1 SGDLS and CDR2 YYNGEE. J was trimmed by 5 bases and V by 0 bases; bases with no gene match: 3. A note on this clone: No antigen is known for it.

The chain recombines TRBV9 with TRBJ2-3, with TRBD1 matching over 7 bases. The sequencing used unstimulated CD4+ T cells sorted from spleen or lymph node cells, collected before transplant. This receptor was identified in a human donor who was the organ donor for an intestinal transplant. CDR3 amino acids: CASSVGAGGDTQYF. CDR3 sequence (DNA): TGTGCCAGCAGCGTAGGTGCAGGGGGAGATACGCAGTATTTT.